The 27 T cell receptor beta chains given below trace back to one sample, sequenced in a study of low-dose radiotherapy and immunotherapy resistance in tumors. With TRAV- and TRBV-specific primers, first-strand cDNA was made, covering the alpha and beta chains. TCRs were put through 20 to 25 PCR cycles of amplification with Phusion. A constant-region primer and the V-primer adapter served as the primer pair. TCRdb re-derived calls from the reads in MiXCR, one entry per CDR3 protein. The sample holds approximately 90,000 distinct CDR3 sequences, 18% seen once. Time point denoted: before trial treatment. Sample: PBMCs, taken before treatment. The receptors shown here come from a male donor with prostate cancer.

Details on this clonotype: A far larger clone lies a single base away; this is likely a read error. J is TRBJ2-1 and V is TRBV6-2 or TRBV6-3, with 9 bases lining up with TRBD2. Germline V lookup: CDR1 MNHEY, CDR2 SVGEGT. Losses at the gene ends were 6 bases for V and 10 bases for J; bases not matched to a gene: 10. The CDR3 runs 14 residues. The CDR3 nucleotides are TGTGCCAGCAGGATTAGCGGGGGCTCCTACGAGCAGTTCTTC. It specifies CASRISGGSYEQFF.

There are many counts of this clonotype. The rearrangement links TRBV5-6 to TRBJ2-7; weak D call: TRBD2 (6 bases). The germline V and J ends were trimmed by 7 bases and 4 bases, with 18 bases remaining between them. Germline assignment: CDR1 SGHDT and CDR2 YYEEEE. This CDR3 comprises 14 residues. CDR3 coding DNA: TGTGCCAGCGCCGGGGGTAGGTTGGGATACGAGCAGTACTTC. Protein: CASAGGRLGYEQYF.

This clonotype was seen many times. V and J are TRBV5-4 and TRBJ2-5, with D possibly TRBD1 on 5 matching bases. V shed 2 bases and J shed 4 bases, with 15 bases lying between them. The CDR3 loop spans 15 amino acids. The germline V gene encodes CDR1 SGHNT and CDR2 YYREEE (reference sequence). CDR3 region: CASSFFQGSGETQYF. The CDR3, as DNA: TGTGCCAGCAGCTTTTTCCAGGGAAGTGGAGAGACCCAGTACTTC.

This clonotype was detected many times. The rearrangement uses TRBV6-1 and TRBJ2-5; 8 nucleotides line up with TRBD1. The J segment lost 5 bases and the V segment lost 4 bases, leaving 0 bases of the junction unmatched. In germline, CDR1 is MNHNS, CDR2 SASEGT. This CDR3 region has 12 residues. CDR3 coding DNA: TGTGCCAGCAGTGCAGGGGGCGAGACCCAGTACTTC. This sequence encodes CASSAGGETQYF.

This clonotype was counted at least ten times. The chain carries TRBV11-2 and TRBJ2-3; 7 bases line up with TRBD1. The germline V gene has CDR1 SGHAT and CDR2 FQNNGV. The CDR3 covers 18 residues. Germline trimming cut 2 bases from V and 0 bases from J; bases unmatched to any gene: 11. This CDR3 is CASSLNGDSNPSTDTQYF. The CDR3 DNA reads as TGTGCCAGCAGCTTAAATGGGGACAGTAACCCTAGCACAGATACGCAGTATTTT.

This clonotype was detected ten times or more. This sequence joins TRBV19 and TRBJ2-3, with D perhaps given as TRBD1 or TRBD2 (6 bases each). The CDR3 covers 15 residues. Trimming stripped 1 base from V and 2 bases from J, with 10 bases between. CDR1 is LNHDA, CDR2 SQIVND, per germline (reference sequence). As DNA, the CDR3 is TGTGCCAGTAGTATAGCGGGGGCCCTCACAGATACGCAGTATTTT. Its protein product is CASSIAGALTDTQYF.

This clonotype showed up many times. The chain couples TRBV5-1 to TRBJ2-1, with a weak D call TRBD2 (5 bases). Trimming took off 0 bases at V and 10 bases at J, with 14 bases between the two ends. The CDR3 contains 14 residues. The germline V gene encodes CDR1 SGHRS and CDR2 YFSETQ. This CDR3 is CASSLGVIAGEQFF. The CDR3, as DNA: TGCGCCAGCAGCTTGGGAGTGATCGCGGGCGAGCAGTTCTTC.

On this clonotype itself: The junction departs from germline at one end; a sequencing error may be responsible. The chain recombines TRBV2 with TRBJ2-3; no clear D. Germline CDR1 is SNHLY and CDR2 is FYNNEI. CDR3 length: 12 residues. In DNA form, the CDR3 reads TGTGCCAGCAGGGAAGAAGTAGATACGCAGTATTTT. Its protein is CASREEVDTQYF.

In its sample, this clonotype was seen many times. The chain is built from TRBV5-5 and TRBJ1-1; maybe TRBD1 (5 bases). CDR1 SGHKS and CDR2 YYEKEE come from the germline V gene (reference sequence). This CDR3 is 18 amino acids long. Deletions cut 0 bases from V and 3 bases from J, with 21 bases between. CDR3 coding DNA: TGTGCCAGCAGCTTGGATGACAGAGCTTCGGTGACGGACACTGAAGCTTTCTTT. Encoded protein: CASSLDDRASVTDTEAFF.

This clonotype was observed at least ten times. CDR3: CASRVKVDTQYF. CDR3 nucleotides: TGTGCCAGCAGGGTTAAAGTAGATACGCAGTATTTT. V usage is TRBV2 and J usage is TRBJ2-3, with D unclear. CDR3 length: 12 amino acids. Germline CDR1 and CDR2: SNHLY and FYNNEI. The V gene lost 6 bases and the J gene lost 5 bases, with 9 bases spanning the gap. Together with reference TRBV2 and TRBJ2-3, the CDR3 gives the full variable domain: EPEVTQTPSHQVTQMGQEVILRCVPISNHLYFYWYRQILGQKVEFLVSFYNNEISEKSEIFDDQFSVERPDGSNFTLKIRSTKLEDSAMYFCASRVKVDTQYFGPGTRLTVL.

This clonotype was detected many times. The chain joins TRBV3-1 to TRBJ1-6; D is unclear. The V gene lost 3 bases and the J gene lost 0 bases, with 9 bases spanning the gap. The CDR3 is 16 residues long. Germline V lookup: CDR1 LGHDT, CDR2 YNNKEL (reference sequence). Here the CDR3 reads CASSHLEVSYNSPLHF. The CDR3 DNA reads as TGTGCCAGCAGCCATCTAGAGGTCTCCTATAATTCACCCCTCCACTTT.

Only a few counts were recorded for this clonotype. The chain joins TRBV7-9 to TRBJ2-5, with a possible D match to TRBD2 (6 bases). Germline assignment: CDR1 SEHNR and CDR2 FQNEAQ (reference sequence). The CDR3 consists of 15 residues. V was trimmed by 3 bases and J by 6 bases, leaving 17 bases between them. The chain's CDR3 is CASSFRLEMGQTQYF. Written as DNA, the CDR3 is TGTGCCAGCAGCTTCCGACTAGAAATGGGACAGACCCAGTACTTC.

The table lists this clonotype with many counts. The chain has TRBV19 and TRBJ1-5, with 7 positions matching TRBD1. The trim removed 5 bases at V and 8 bases at J, leaving 9 bases unmatched. The length of the CDR3 is 14 residues. Germline-derived CDR1 and CDR2 are LNHDA and SQIVND (reference sequence). CDR3 nucleotide sequence: TGTGCCAGTAGTGCGGACAGGCTCTGGGAGCCCCAGCATTTT. It yields the protein CASSADRLWEPQHF.

Comments on this clonotype: A much larger clone sits a single nucleotide away, making a read error possible. The chain carries TRBV11-2 and TRBJ2-1; 8 nucleotides match TRBD2. The CDR3 sequence is 15 residues long. V was clipped by 1 base and J by 10 bases; unmatched bases: 9. Germline CDR1 reads SGHAT; CDR2 reads FQNNGV. The CDR3: CASSLVAGGFYEQFF. As DNA, the CDR3 is TGTGCCAGCAGCTTAGTCGCGGGGGGCTTTTACGAGCAGTTCTTC.

There are a few counts of this clonotype. The rearrangement joins TRBV14 to TRBJ2-5; 7 bases match TRBD2. The CDR3 sequence is 15 residues long. Germline V gives CDR1 SGHDN, CDR2 FVKESK. V shed 1 base, J shed 5 bases, and the junction held 7 bases outside the gene matches. In nucleotides, the CDR3 is TGTGCCAGCAGCCAAGGACTAGCTTCTCGGGAGACCCAGTACTTC. Its protein is CASSQGLASRETQYF.

This clonotype was counted at least ten times. The chain is built from TRBV20-1 and TRBJ1-5; 10 bases line up with TRBD1. CDR3 length equals 14 residues. V dropped 1 base and J dropped 5; count of bases not matched to a gene: 2. CDR1 DFQATT and CDR2 SNEGSKA come from the germline V gene (reference sequence). CDR3 protein: CSARGDRGHQPQHF. The CDR3 nucleotides are TGCAGTGCTAGAGGAGACAGGGGGCATCAGCCCCAGCATTTT.

This clonotype has only a few counts. The rearrangement joins TRBV19 to TRBJ1-4, with D perhaps matching TRBD1 (5 bases). The CDR3 sequence is 17 residues long. V lost 4 bases, J lost 0 bases, and 15 bases lay in between. Germline values: CDR1 LNHDA, CDR2 SQIVND (reference sequence). CDR3 in DNA: TGTGCCAGTAGTAGTCCGGGGCAGGCCGCAACTAATGAAAAACTGTTTTTT. Translated: CASSSPGQAATNEKLFF.

Concerning this clonotype itself: This likely traces to a read error, being one base from a far larger clone. The CDR3 sequence is CASSGGGDGTDTQYF. The CDR3 coding sequence is TGTGCCAGCAGTGGAGGAGGGGATGGCACAGATACGCAGTATTTT. The chain joins TRBV6-5 to TRBJ2-3; possibly TRBD2 for D (6 bases). Germline lookup yields CDR1 MNHEY and CDR2 SVGAGI. V lost 5 bases and J lost 1, with 13 bases in between. This CDR3 contains 15 residues.

This clonotype was recorded only once. V gene TRBV7-6 combines with J gene TRBJ2-5; TRBD2 matches 10 bases. The CDR3 extends over 15 amino acids. CDR1 SGHVS and CDR2 FNYEAQ come from the germline V gene. Losses at the gene ends were 5 bases for V and 7 bases for J; bases not matched to a gene: 10. CDR3 sequence: CASSETAGGLGTQYF. The CDR3 DNA reads as TGTGCCAGCAGCGAAACAGCGGGGGGGCTTGGGACCCAGTACTTC.

This clonotype was picked up many times. This chain links TRBV6-5 with TRBJ2-2; maybe TRBD2 (5 bases). V shed 3 bases and J shed 0 bases, with 14 bases lying between them. Germline V gene sequence: CDR1 MNHEY, CDR2 SVGAGI. The length of the CDR3 is 17 residues. CDR3 sequence reads: CASSYSRGAANTGELFF. CDR3 nucleotides: TGTGCCAGCAGTTATTCCCGGGGAGCCGCGAACACCGGGGAGCTGTTTTTT.

As for this clonotype: A far larger clone is a single base away, which makes a read error likely. The chain employs TRBV5-8 and TRBJ2-5; D is undetermined. V lost 0 bases and J lost 5, with 14 bases in between. Germline V CDR1 and CDR2: SGHTS, YDEGEE. The CDR3 extends over 15 amino acids. The chain's CDR3 is CASSLGVRSMETQYF. DNA for the CDR3: TGTGCCAGCAGCTTGGGGGTGAGGTCTATGGAGACCCAGTACTTC.

This clonotype appeared many times. The rearrangement links TRBV3-1 to TRBJ2-2, with D perhaps TRBD1 (6 bases). The length of the CDR3 is 13 residues. Deletions cut 4 bases from V and 5 bases from J, with 8 bases between. Per germline, CDR1 LGHDT and CDR2 YNNKEL (reference sequence). In DNA form, the CDR3 reads TGTGCCAGCAGCCTTCAGGGGACCGGGGAGCTGTTTTTT. Its translation is CASSLQGTGELFF.

In its sample, this clonotype was seen many times. V is TRBV30 and J is TRBJ2-3, with D tentatively TRBD1 (6 bases). Trimming removed 0 bases from V and 1 base from J, with 11 bases in between. In germline, CDR1 is GTSNPN, CDR2 SVGIG (reference sequence). CDR3 size: 15 residues. CDR3 nucleotide sequence: TGTGCCTGGAGTGTATCTGGACAGCGCACAGATACGCAGTATTTT. It is translated as CAWSVSGQRTDTQYF.

This clonotype has a count of ten or more. The chain combines TRBV20-1 with TRBJ2-3, with 8 bases matching TRBD2. The CDR3 loop spans 13 amino acids. V gave up 6 bases and J gave up 4 bases; unmatched junction bases: 6. CDR1 DFQATT and CDR2 SNEGSKA come from the germline V gene (reference sequence). In nucleotides, the CDR3 is TGCAGTGCCCGGGGGGGTGGGGCAGATACGCAGTATTTT. This codes for CSARGGGADTQYF.

This clonotype was observed many times. V gene TRBV7-9 combines with J gene TRBJ1-1; a weak D match, TRBD1 (5 bases). The CDR3 is 13 residues long. The germline V and J ends were trimmed by 8 bases and 2 bases, with 12 bases remaining between them. Germline assignment: CDR1 SEHNR and CDR2 FQNEAQ (reference sequence). The CDR3, as DNA: TGTGCCAGCGATAAACAGGACAACACTGAAGCTTTCTTT. This gives the protein CASDKQDNTEAFF.

This clonotype was recorded at least ten times. The gene calls are TRBV29-1 and TRBJ2-3, with D perhaps given as TRBD1 or TRBD2 (5 bases each). Trimming cost V 1 base and J 0 bases, with 8 bases left between them. Looked up from germline, CDR1 is SQVTM and CDR2 is ANQGSEA. This CDR3 comprises 14 residues. The CDR3 protein is CSVEGGPSTDTQYF. The CDR3 nucleotides are TGCAGCGTTGAAGGGGGACCTAGCACAGATACGCAGTATTTT.

The chain couples TRBV12-3 or TRBV12-4 to TRBJ2-1; no definite D call. The CDR3 has 11 amino acids. V shed 6 bases and J shed 10 bases, with 10 bases lying between them. CDR3 loop: CASSPAREQFF. CDR3 DNA: TGTGCCAGCAGCCCGGCCCGGGAGCAGTTCTTC.